The T cell receptor beta chain under discussion was sequenced for a study of cytomegalovirus exposure and HLA in healthy donors. Points from the study as a whole: Reports described diagnosis of cytomegalovirus status by the classifier as highly specific and sensitive. The authors enumerated some 170 TCR beta chains as linked to cytomegalovirus.

The CDR3 loop spans 12 amino acids. The V and J ends lost 3 bases and 5 bases respectively, with 4 bases between them. Germline CDR1 ENHRY, CDR2 SYGVKD. As to this clone: What it binds is unknown.

Generated by immunoSEQ multiplex PCR, the TCRdb table keeps only in-frame clones and is missing some. This table has roughly 73,000 clones, about 95% appearing once. This receptor was taken from a man in his late teens or twenties in good health and CMV-seronegative. This chain uses TRBV10-3 with TRBJ2-2, with unresolved D. The sample taken for sequencing was PBMCs. The CDR3 coding sequence is TGTGCCATCAGTGATCAGACCGGGGAGCTGTTTTTT. Translated, it gives CAISDQTGELFF.